This T cell receptor beta chain appears in the sequencing data of a study of somatic mutations in cytotoxic T cells in rheumatoid arthritis. On the study more broadly: Before any treatment began, about 30 ml EDTA peripheral blood was collected from patients right after diagnosis. Several of the V beta antibody-stained T-cell populations were flow-sorted at nearly 100% purity; V beta1+ cells were among them and were sequenced for TCRB.

Trimming removed 7 bases at V and 7 bases at J, with 5 bases between. The CDR3 consists of 10 residues. From germline, CDR1 is SNHLY and CDR2 FYNNEI. In the original workflow: Among patient CD8+ clones larger than 1%, matches to published virus-specific TCRB sequences were rare. Only in-frame clones appear in the TCRdb table, and some are missing; sequencing was by immunoSEQ multiplex PCR. V and J calls and clone size are copied from that table; D and trimming were computed from the DNA. Of roughly 17,000 clones in the sample, 65% to 85% were seen once. This chain joins TRBV2 and TRBJ2-1; D unresolved. The material sequenced was CD8+ T cells sorted from blood. The receptor was derived from an adult with rheumatoid arthritis. The CDR3 here is CASKGNEQFF. The DNA of the CDR3 is TGTGCCAGCAAGGGAAATGAGCAGTTCTTC.